Listed below are T cell receptor beta chains from one sample, sequenced in a study of PD-L1 blockade in urothelial cancer. The table came from immunoSEQ multiplex PCR; TCRdb's copy has only in-frame clones and leaves some out. The sample has tens of thousands of clones; around 88% are singletons. The sample was PBMCs, taken around atezolizumab (anti-PD-L1) treatment. The receptors originated from a woman aged 55-75 years with urothelial cancer. Each CDR3 is given with its conserved first and last residue. Each record gives: V gene, D gene, clone size, J gene, CDR3 DNA, CDR3 protein. A D gene is named only where the DNA matches it firmly. Where a row states a size, it is once, few, many or the class of an expanded clone; other rows omit it.

TRBV7-7	-	-	TRBJ2-5	TGTGCCAGCAGTCCTCTAGGTGGACAAGAGACCCAGTACTTC	CASSPLGGQETQYF
TRBV9	-	-	TRBJ2-1	TGTGCCAGCAGCCTCGGGGGTGCGGTCTACAATGAGCAGTTCTTC	CASSLGGAVYNEQFF
TRBV6-5	-	-	TRBJ1-5	TGTGCCAGCAGTCGATCCTTCGGTGGCAATCAGCCCCAGCATTTT	CASSRSFGGNQPQHF
TRBV5-6	-	once	TRBJ2-1	TGTGCCAGCAGCCCGGACATACCATCATACAATGAGCAGTTCTTC	CASSPDIPSYNEQFF
TRBV29-1	-	-	TRBJ2-2	TGCAGCGTTGAGGGCAGAACGAACACCGGGGAGCTGTTTTTT	CSVEGRTNTGELFF
TRBV5-4	TRBD2	-	TRBJ2-2	TGTGCCAGCAGCTTGCGGGGGGGGTTGGCCGGGGAGCTGTTTTTT	CASSLRGGLAGELFF
TRBV18	TRBD2	-	TRBJ2-1	TGTGCCAGCTCACCTTTAGCGGGAGGACTCAATGAGCAGTTCTTC	CASSPLAGGLNEQFF
TRBV10-3	TRBD2	once	TRBJ2-3	TGTGCCACCGAAACTAGCGGAGATACAGATACGCAGTATTTT	CATETSGDTDTQYF
TRBV6-6	-	-	TRBJ1-3	TGTGCCAGCAGAACAGGGATTGGAAACACCATATATTTT	CASRTGIGNTIYF
TRBV4-3	-	few	TRBJ2-3	TGCGCCAGCAGCCAAGGGAGCTACACAGATACGCAGTATTTT	CASSQGSYTDTQYF
TRBV6-1	TRBD2	-	TRBJ2-7	TGTGCCAGCAGTGGGGGAGGGTACTACGAGCAGTACTTC	CASSGGGYYEQYF
TRBV4-3	-	-	TRBJ2-3	TGCGCCAGCAGCCAAGCGACAGGGACTGGGTACGATACGCAGTATTTT	CASSQATGTGYDTQYF
TRBV9	TRBD2	-	TRBJ2-1	TGTGCCAGCAGCCCATGGACTAGCAGTAATAAGTACAATGAGCAGTTCTTC	CASSPWTSSNKYNEQFF
TRBV4-2	TRBD1	-	TRBJ2-1	TGTGCCAGCAGCCAAGAAGTGGACAGGCCCTACAATGAGCAGTTCTTC	CASSQEVDRPYNEQFF
TRBV13	-	-	TRBJ2-7	TGTGCCAGCAGCTTAGAGGGAGGTTCGAACTACGAGCAGTACTTC	CASSLEGGSNYEQYF
TRBV19	TRBD1	-	TRBJ1-4	TGTGCCAGTAGTTCGCACAGGGGTTCAGTAGAAAAACTGTTTTTT	CASSSHRGSVEKLFF
TRBV19	-	-	TRBJ1-4	TGTGCCAGTAGTATATCTAGGGAAAAACTGTTTTTT	CASSISREKLFF
TRBV18	-	once	TRBJ1-2	TGTGCCAGCTCACCCGACAGCAACTATGGCTACACCTTC	CASSPDSNYGYTF
TRBV19	TRBD1	-	TRBJ1-5	TGTGCCAGTAGTCCGTGGGGACAGCAGAATCAGCCCCAGCATTTT	CASSPWGQQNQPQHF
TRBV7-2	TRBD1	-	TRBJ1-2	TGTGCCAGCAGCTTAGCTTCGTCAGGGGGCGACTATGGCTACACCTTC	CASSLASSGGDYGYTF
TRBV23-1	TRBD1	-	TRBJ1-3	TGCGCCAGCAGCCATTTGGTGGACAGGGTACTGGTGGGCTCTGGAAACACCATATATTTT	CASSHLVDRVLVGSGNTIYF
TRBV12-5	TRBD1	-	TRBJ1-6	TGTGCTAGTGCCGCCGGGGACAGGGGATCACCCCTCCACTTT	CASAAGDRGSPLHF
TRBV9	-	few	TRBJ1-1	TGTGCCAGCAGCAAGGGCGGGCAGAACACTGAAGCTTTCTTT	CASSKGGQNTEAFF
TRBV5-1	TRBD2	-	TRBJ2-1	TGCGCCAGCAGCTTGGCGGGACTAGCGGGCATAAGCTCCTACAATGAGCAGTTCTTC	CASSLAGLAGISSYNEQFF
TRBV7-2	-	medium-sized	TRBJ2-7	TGTGCCAGCAGCTTAATCAGCTCCTACGAGCAGTACTTC	CASSLISSYEQYF
TRBV5-1	-	once	TRBJ2-1	TGCGCCAGCAGCTTACGTTGGCAGGGGTCCTACAATGAGCAGTTCTTC	CASSLRWQGSYNEQFF
TRBV5-6	TRBD2	-	TRBJ2-1	TGTGCCAGCAGCTTGGTTTCCTCTAGCGGAGAGCAGTTCTTC	CASSLVSSSGEQFF
TRBV4-2	TRBD2	-	TRBJ2-7	TGTGCCAGCAGCCAAGATCTCCCGACTAGCGGGGGGGCCTTCTACGAGCAGTACTTC	CASSQDLPTSGGAFYEQYF
TRBV7-2	-	-	TRBJ1-6	TGTGCCAGCAGGACAGAAGTTTATAATTCACCCCTCCACTTT	CASRTEVYNSPLHF